The following is a T cell receptor (beta chain) sequence with its context. The antigen is undetermined. The data stem from a study of cytomegalovirus exposure and HLA in healthy donors. Study results and limitations: As a later analysis revealed, most CMV-associated TCR beta chains appeared HLA-restricted.

PCR used 60 Vbeta primers and 13 Jbeta primers. Method: immunoSEQ multiplex PCR; TCRdb's copy keeps in-frame clones and lacks some. The sample records about 190,000 clones, around 86% being singletons. With 3 bases removed from V and 3 bases from J, the gap between germline ends came to 16 bases. Germline CDR1 is SGHRS and CDR2 is YFSETQ. This CDR3 contains 15 residues. The sample comprised PBMCs. The J gene is TRBJ2-7, the V gene TRBV5-1, with D perhaps TRBD2 (7 bases). This receptor was obtained from a woman younger than 35 in good health and CMV-seronegative. CDR3 sequence (DNA): TGCGCCAGCAGCTCCGAGGGGGGGCCCATCTACGAGCAGTACTTC. It specifies CASSSEGGPIYEQYF.